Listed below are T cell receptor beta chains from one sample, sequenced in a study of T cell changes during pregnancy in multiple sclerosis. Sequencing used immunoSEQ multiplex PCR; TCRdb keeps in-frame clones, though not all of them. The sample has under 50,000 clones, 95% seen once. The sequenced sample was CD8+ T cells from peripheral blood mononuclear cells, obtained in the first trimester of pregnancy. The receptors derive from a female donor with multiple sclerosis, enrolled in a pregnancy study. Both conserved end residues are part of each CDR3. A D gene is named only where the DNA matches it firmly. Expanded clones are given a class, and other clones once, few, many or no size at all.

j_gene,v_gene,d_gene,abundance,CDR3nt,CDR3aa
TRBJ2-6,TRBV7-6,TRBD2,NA,TGTGCCAGCAGCTCTCAAGCGGGAGACGGGGCCAACGTCCTGACTTTC,CASSSQAGDGANVLTF
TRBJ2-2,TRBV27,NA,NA,TGTGCCAGCAGGGACAGCATGAACACCGGGGAGCTGTTTTTT,CASRDSMNTGELFF
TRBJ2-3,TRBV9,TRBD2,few,TGTGCCAGCAGCGTAGGACTAGCGGGAGGACCGAGGACTGATACGCAGTATTTT,CASSVGLAGGPRTDTQYF
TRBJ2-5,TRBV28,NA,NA,TGTGCCAGCAGTTTCCTCCAAGAGACCCAGTACTTC,CASSFLQETQYF
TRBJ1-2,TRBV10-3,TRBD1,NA,TGTGCCATCAGTGAGCATAAGGAGACAGGGGACTATGGCTACACCTTC,CAISEHKETGDYGYTF
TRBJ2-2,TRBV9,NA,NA,TGTGCCAGCAGCTCCCTAGAAGCCGGGGAGCTGTTTTTT,CASSSLEAGELFF
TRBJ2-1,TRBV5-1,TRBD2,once,TGCGCCAGCAGCCAGGAATGGACTAGCCCACCCAGGGAGCAGTTCTTC,CASSQEWTSPPREQFF
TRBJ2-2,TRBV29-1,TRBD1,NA,TGCAGCGTTGCCCCCGCACAAGACAGGGGGAAAACCGGGGAGCTGTTTTTT,CSVAPAQDRGKTGELFF
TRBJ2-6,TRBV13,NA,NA,TGTGCCAGCAGCCCGACCGGGGGGCAACCAAGCTCTGGGGCCAACGTCCTGACTTTC,CASSPTGGQPSSGANVLTF
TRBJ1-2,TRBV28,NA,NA,TGTGCCAGCAGTCGCCCAGGGAATGGCTACACCTTC,CASSRPGNGYTF
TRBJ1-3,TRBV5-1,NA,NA,TGCGCCAGCAGCCCGGACAGTGCCTCTGGAAACACCATATATTTT,CASSPDSASGNTIYF
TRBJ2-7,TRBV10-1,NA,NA,TGCGCCAGCAGTGAGTCCGGGGGCTACGAGCAGTACTTC,CASSESGGYEQYF
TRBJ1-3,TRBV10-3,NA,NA,TGTGCCATCAGTGGCGACAGGTACTCTGGAAACACCATATATTTT,CAISGDRYSGNTIYF
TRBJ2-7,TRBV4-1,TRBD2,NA,TGCGCCAGCAGCCAGCACACCGGGACTAGCGGGGGGTACGAGCAGTACTTC,CASSQHTGTSGGYEQYF
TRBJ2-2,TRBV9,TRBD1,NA,TGTGCCAGCAGCGCCAGGGACAGGGAAGGGACCGGGGAGCTGTTTTTT,CASSARDREGTGELFF
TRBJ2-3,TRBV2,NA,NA,TGTGCCAGCAGCGGGGACTCAGCAGATACGCAGTATTTT,CASSGDSADTQYF
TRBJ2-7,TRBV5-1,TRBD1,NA,TGCGCCAGCAGACAGGGGTCGTACACTTCCTACGAGCAGTACTTC,CASRQGSYTSYEQYF
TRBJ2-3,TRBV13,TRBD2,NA,TGTGCCAGCAGCTTAGTCCGGGAGGGTCGAGATACGCAGTATTTT,CASSLVREGRDTQYF
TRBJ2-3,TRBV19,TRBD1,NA,TGTGCCAGTAGTATTTCAGGGGGTAGCACAGATACGCAGTATTTT,CASSISGGSTDTQYF
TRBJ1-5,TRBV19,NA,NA,TGTGCCAGTATAAATCAGCCCCAGCATTTT,CASINQPQHF
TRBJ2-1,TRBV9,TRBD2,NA,TGTGCCAGCAGCGTAGCTGAGGGACTAGCGGGATCGATGTACAATGAGCAGTTCTTC,CASSVAEGLAGSMYNEQFF
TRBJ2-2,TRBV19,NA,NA,TGTGCCAGTAGTATAGTAATGGGGGGGAGGGGGAGGGTAGAGCTGTTTTTT,CASSIVMGGRGRVELFF
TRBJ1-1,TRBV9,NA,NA,TGTGCCAGCAGCGCAGAAGGGGTAGCCGGCACTGAAGCTTTCTTT,CASSAEGVAGTEAFF
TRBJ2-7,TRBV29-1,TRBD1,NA,TGCAGCGTGACTGGACAGGGGGTCTACGAGCAGTACTTC,CSVTGQGVYEQYF
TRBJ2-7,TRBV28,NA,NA,TGTGCCAGCAGTTTTCGGGGACTCACTACCTACGAGCAGTACTTC,CASSFRGLTTYEQYF
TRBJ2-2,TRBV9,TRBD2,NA,TGTGCCAGCAACGGACTAGCGGGAAACACCGGGGAGCTGTTTTTT,CASNGLAGNTGELFF
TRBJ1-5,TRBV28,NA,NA,TGTGCCAGCAGTTTTAACCCCGCGGCCCAGCATTTT,CASSFNPAAQHF
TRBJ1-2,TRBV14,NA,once,TGTGCCAGCAGCCCTGCGCAGGGTGTAGGCTATGGCTACACCTTC,CASSPAQGVGYGYTF
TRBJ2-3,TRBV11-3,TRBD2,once,TGTGCCAGCAGCCCTAGCGGTGCTACCTCAGATACGCAGTATTTT,CASSPSGATSDTQYF
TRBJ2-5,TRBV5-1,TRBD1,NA,TGCGCCAGCAGCCCCGCGGGACAGGGGTGGGAGACCCAGTACTTC,CASSPAGQGWETQYF
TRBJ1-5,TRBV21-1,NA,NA,TGTGCCAGCAGGAGGTTCAGCAATCAGCCCCAGCATTTT,CASRRFSNQPQHF
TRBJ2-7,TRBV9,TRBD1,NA,TGTGCCAGCAGGTCCACAGGGGATGAGCAGTACTTC,CASRSTGDEQYF
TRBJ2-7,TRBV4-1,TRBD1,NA,TGCGCCAGCAGCCTCGGGACAGGGGGTCTTGACGAGCAGTACTTC,CASSLGTGGLDEQYF
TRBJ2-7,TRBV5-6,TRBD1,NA,TGTGCCAGCAGCTTCGGGACAGGGGTCTACGAGCAGTACTTC,CASSFGTGVYEQYF
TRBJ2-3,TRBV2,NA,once,TGTGCCAGCACGTCAGGGAGCACAGATACGCAGTATTTT,CASTSGSTDTQYF
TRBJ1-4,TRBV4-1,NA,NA,TGCGCCAGCAGCCAAGATCGAACAACAACTAATGAAAAACTGTTTTTT,CASSQDRTTTNEKLFF
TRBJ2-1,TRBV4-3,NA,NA,TGCGCCAGCAGCCATCGACAGGGACTTAACAATGAGCAGTTCTTC,CASSHRQGLNNEQFF
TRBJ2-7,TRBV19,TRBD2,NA,TGTGCCAGTAGTCTGAGCGGGGACGAGCAGTACTTC,CASSLSGDEQYF
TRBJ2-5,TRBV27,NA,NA,TGTGCCAGCAGTTCGGGGTTCCAAGAGACCCAGTACTTC,CASSSGFQETQYF
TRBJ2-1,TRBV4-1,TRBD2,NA,TGCGCCAGCAGCCTCCGGCTAGCGGGACCCAATGAGCAGTTCTTC,CASSLRLAGPNEQFF
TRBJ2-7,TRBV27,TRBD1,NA,TGTGCCAGCAGTTTTGGGACAGGGGGAGAGCAGTACTTC,CASSFGTGGEQYF
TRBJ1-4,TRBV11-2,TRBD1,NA,TGTGCCAGCAGCTTCAAACAGGGGGAGGCTAATGAAAAACTGTTTTTT,CASSFKQGEANEKLFF
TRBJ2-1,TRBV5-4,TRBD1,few,TGTGCCAGCAGCGAGGGACAGGAGGCCTACAATGAGCAGTTCTTC,CASSEGQEAYNEQFF
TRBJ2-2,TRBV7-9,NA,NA,TGTGCCAGCCCTCAAGAGACAGAGAACACCGGGGAGCTGTTTTTT,CASPQETENTGELFF
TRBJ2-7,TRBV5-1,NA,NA,TGCGCCAGCAGCTTGGGGGGCAACTCCTACGAGCAGTACTTC,CASSLGGNSYEQYF
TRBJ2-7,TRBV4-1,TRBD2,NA,TGCGCCAGCAGCCGTCTAGCGGGAGTAAACTACGAGCAGTACTTC,CASSRLAGVNYEQYF
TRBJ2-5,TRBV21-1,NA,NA,TGTGCCAGCAGCTCTGCGGACAGGGGTGGGGAGACCCAGTACTTC,CASSSADRGGETQYF
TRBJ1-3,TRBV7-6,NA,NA,TGTGCCAGCAGCTTACGAGTCTCTGGAAACACCATATATTTT,CASSLRVSGNTIYF
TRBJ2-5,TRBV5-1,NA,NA,TGCGCCAGCAGCTTGGGTTTACGCGGATTCCAAGAGACCCAGTACTTC,CASSLGLRGFQETQYF
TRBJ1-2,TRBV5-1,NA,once,TGCGCCAGCAGTCTCGAGGGATATGGCTACACCTTC,CASSLEGYGYTF
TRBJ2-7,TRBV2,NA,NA,TGTGCCAGCAGTGATTGGGGCCTCTCCTACGAGCAGTACTTC,CASSDWGLSYEQYF